The 30 T cell receptor beta chains given below trace back to one sample, sequenced in a study of blood T cell repertoires in COVID-19. Sequencing was performed with immunoSEQ multiplex PCR; in TCRdb, only in-frame clones are kept and a portion is missing. The sample includes 150,000 to 200,000 clones, 88% seen only once; the top ten take less than 8%. Input material: PBMCs or T cells enriched from blood (not recorded which). The origin of the receptors is a woman aged 45 to 65 who had recovered from COVID-19.

This chain uses TRBV30 with TRBJ1-1, with D uncertain. The ends were cut back, 0 bases at V and 0 bases at J, with 11 bases in the middle. The CDR3 consists of 15 residues. Per the germline V gene, CDR1 is GTSNPN and CDR2 is SVGIG (reference sequence). Here the CDR3 reads CAWSVTWPVNTEAFF. CDR3 nucleotides: TGTGCCTGGAGTGTAACCTGGCCAGTGAACACTGAAGCTTTCTTT.

This chain joins TRBV12-3 or TRBV12-4 and TRBJ1-2; 8 nucleotides line up with TRBD1. This CDR3 is 12 amino acids long. Trimming cost V 6 bases and J 5 bases; bases outside gene matches: 2. The CDR3 is CASSGQGYGYTF. In DNA form, the CDR3 reads TGTGCCAGCAGCGGACAGGGATATGGCTACACCTTC.

This chain joins TRBV7-2 and TRBJ2-2, with D possibly matching TRBD1 (5 bases). The germline V gene has CDR1 SGHTA and CDR2 FQGNSA. This CDR3 is 15 amino acids long. Trimming removed 5 bases at V and 1 base at J, with 11 bases between. The CDR3 DNA reads as TGTGCCAGCAGCCTATACACAGGGAACACCGGGGAGCTGTTTTTT. Its protein is CASSLYTGNTGELFF.

The J gene is TRBJ2-3, the V gene TRBV7-3, with 10 positions matching TRBD2. Germline-derived CDR1 and CDR2 are SGHTA and FQGTGA. V lost 4 bases and J lost 4; bases outside the gene matches: 5. The CDR3 contains 15 residues. CDR3 DNA: TGTGCCAGCAGCTCAGGAGCGGGGGGGGCAGATACGCAGTATTTT. It encodes CASSSGAGGADTQYF.

CDR3 bases: TGTGCCAGCAGCCGAGTAGGACAAACTCGGTACGAGCAGTACTTC. Protein: CASSRVGQTRYEQYF. The genes are TRBV14 and TRBJ2-7, with D possibly being TRBD1 (5 bases). Looked up from germline, CDR1 is SGHDN and CDR2 is FVKESK. Trimming took off 4 bases at V and 4 bases at J, with 17 bases between the two ends. CDR3 length equals 15 residues.

The V and J genes are TRBV6-4 and TRBJ1-5; 9 bases agree with TRBD1. CDR3 size: 18 residues. Germline V lookup: CDR1 MRHNA, CDR2 SNTAGT. V lost 4 bases and J lost 6; bases outside the gene matches: 16. The CDR3 region is CASSGPRDRVSGAQPQHF. Here the CDR3 DNA reads TGTGCCAGCAGTGGCCCACGGGACAGGGTTTCGGGAGCTCAGCCCCAGCATTTT.

V is TRBV7-9 and J is TRBJ1-1; the match to TRBD1 covers 7 bases. The J segment lost 4 bases and the V segment lost 2 bases, leaving 1 base of the junction unmatched. Looked up from germline, CDR1 is SEHNR and CDR2 is FQNEAQ (reference sequence). The CDR3 is 13 residues long. The CDR3 here is CASSLQGGTEAFF. CDR3 sequence (DNA): TGTGCCAGCAGCTTACAGGGGGGCACTGAAGCTTTCTTT.

This clone appeared once. V usage is TRBV7-6 and J usage is TRBJ2-1; TRBD2 might be the D (5 bases). In germline, CDR1 is SGHVS, CDR2 FNYEAQ. The CDR3 extends over 14 amino acids. Trimming shortened V by 1 base and J by 7 bases, and 11 bases separated the two germline ends. CDR3 DNA: TGTGCCAGCAGCTTAGTGGGTGGACTGAATGAGCAGTTCTTC. This encodes CASSLVGGLNEQFF. The full variable domain, completed using reference TRBV7-6 and TRBJ2-1, is GAGVSQSPRYKVTKRGQDVALRCDPISGHVSLYWYRQALGQGPEFLTYFNYEAQQDKSGLPNDRFSAERPEGSISTLTIQRTEQRDSAMYRCASSLVGGLNEQFFGPGTRLTVL.

The V call is TRBV6-2 or TRBV6-3, the J call TRBJ1-5; TRBD1 matches 8 bases. The germline gives CDR1 MNHEY, CDR2 SVGEGT. V lost 7 bases and J lost 7; bases outside the gene matches: 9. The CDR3 consists of 14 residues. CDR3: CASNPGQGRQPQHF. Written as DNA, the CDR3 is TGTGCCAGCAACCCTGGACAGGGTCGGCAGCCCCAGCATTTT.

This chain joins TRBV6-1 and TRBJ1-1, with TRBD1 identical over 7 bases. Trimming at V came to 6 bases and at J to 3 bases, leaving 10 bases not matched to a gene. Germline loops: CDR1 MNHNS, CDR2 SASEGT. This CDR3 region has 15 residues. DNA of the CDR3: TGTGCCAGCAGGTGGACAGGTGGCGCGGACACTGAAGCTTTCTTT. It yields the protein CASRWTGGADTEAFF.

This clone was detected a few times. The V call is TRBV13, the J call TRBJ2-5; 10 positions agree with TRBD1. CDR1 is PRHDT and CDR2 is FYEKMQ in the germline V gene (reference sequence). This CDR3 spans 14 amino acids. The J segment lost 5 bases and the V segment lost 5 bases, leaving 5 bases of the junction unmatched. Here the CDR3 DNA reads TGTGCCAGCAGCCCATCGGACAGGGGGGAGACCCAGTACTTC. It translates to CASSPSDRGETQYF.

The chain joins TRBV11-3 to TRBJ1-1, with 8 bases matching TRBD1. The V gene end was trimmed by 1 base and the J gene end by 1 base; junction bases not matched to a gene: 11. The CDR3 has 18 amino acids. Germline lookup yields CDR1 SGHNT and CDR2 YENEEA. The CDR3 region has the DNA TGTGCCAGCAGCTTAGCACGGACAGGGTGGGGACCGAACACTGAAGCTTTCTTT. Translating gives CASSLARTGWGPNTEAFF.

About this clone: One end of the junction does not line up with germline, which may come from a read error. The CDR3 spells CASSRRVGQGGYGQYF. The CDR3 region has the DNA TGTGCCAGCAGCCGGAGAGTGGGGCAGGGAGGGTACGGGCAGTACTTC. The J gene is TRBJ2-7, the V gene TRBV4-2; 7 bases fit TRBD2. This CDR3 contains 16 residues. Germline CDR1 and CDR2: LGHNA and YNFKEQ.

The chain recombines TRBV7-2 with TRBJ2-1; TRBD2 matches 7 bases. Germline lookup yields CDR1 SGHTA and CDR2 FQGNSA. Trimming cost V 3 bases and J 5 bases; bases outside gene matches: 7. The CDR3 is 15 residues long. CDR3 residues: CASSLDPGTNNEQFF. The CDR3 nucleotides read TGTGCCAGCAGCTTGGATCCCGGGACTAACAATGAGCAGTTCTTC.

CDR3 residues: CASLSGGADTGELFF. CDR3 sequence (DNA): TGTGCCAGCCTTAGCGGGGGGGCCGACACCGGGGAGCTGTTTTTT. The chain carries TRBV6-5 and TRBJ2-2, with 11 bases aligning to TRBD2. The CDR3 length is 15 residues. V was pared by 8 bases and J by 3 bases, with 5 bases of the junction left unmatched. Germline CDR1 MNHEY, CDR2 SVGAGI.

The rearrangement joins TRBV6-2 or TRBV6-3 to TRBJ1-4, with D possibly TRBD1 on 5 matching bases. Germline CDR1 MNHEY, CDR2 SVGEGT. The CDR3 spans 16 residues. Trimming cost V 4 bases and J 2 bases, with 14 bases left between them. The CDR3 sequence: CASSFPRQSTNEKLFF. CDR3 in DNA: TGTGCCAGCAGTTTCCCAAGACAGTCCACTAATGAAAAACTGTTTTTT.

This clone was seen just once. The V gene is TRBV4-1, the J gene TRBJ1-1; D unresolved. Trimming shortened V by 1 base and J by 0 bases, and 3 bases separated the two germline ends. The germline V gene encodes CDR1 MGHRA and CDR2 YSYEKL. The length of the CDR3 is 13 residues. The DNA of the CDR3 is TGCGCCAGCAGCCAAGGCGTGAACACTGAAGCTTTCTTT. Translated: CASSQGVNTEAFF.

This chain connects TRBV9 to TRBJ1-3; 9 bases agree with TRBD1. This CDR3 has 15 residues. Germline V CDR1 and CDR2: SGDLS, YYNGEE. J gave up 2 bases and V 6 bases, and 6 bases lay outside the gene matches. CDR3 amino acids: CASKPGTGTGNTIYF. The CDR3 region has the DNA TGTGCCAGCAAGCCCGGGACAGGGACTGGAAACACCATATATTTT.

The CDR3 sequence is CASSMGHPDGYTF. CDR3 coding DNA: TGTGCCAGCAGCATGGGACATCCAGATGGCTACACCTTC. The J gene is TRBJ1-2, the V gene TRBV7-2, with TRBD1 as a possible D gene (6 bases). Looked up from germline, CDR1 is SGHTA and CDR2 is FQGNSA. V lost 5 bases and J 6 bases, leaving 13 bases between the germline ends. This CDR3 contains 13 residues.

The rearrangement joins TRBV12-3 or TRBV12-4 to TRBJ2-7; the D gene is possibly TRBD1 (5 bases). The CDR3 totals 13 residues. Between the trimmed V and J ends, which lost 4 bases and 1 base, there was a span of 8 bases. CDR3 residues: CASSYDRSYEQYF. The CDR3 coding sequence is TGTGCCAGCAGTTACGACAGATCCTACGAGCAGTACTTC.

The V and J genes are TRBV18 and TRBJ1-6; maybe TRBD1 (5 bases). The CDR3 runs 16 residues. V was cut by 6 bases and J by 8 bases, with 20 bases left in between. The germline gives CDR1 KGHSH, CDR2 LQKENI. This CDR3 reads CASSLNWGRDDSPLHF. CDR3 DNA: TGTGCCAGCTCCCTCAACTGGGGGAGGGACGATTCACCCCTCCACTTT.

This chain joins TRBV24-1 and TRBJ1-6, with D perhaps TRBD1 (5 bases). This CDR3 has 17 residues. The germline V gene has CDR1 KGHDR and CDR2 SFDVKD. The germline V and J ends were trimmed by 2 bases and 4 bases, with 14 bases remaining between them. Here the CDR3 reads CATSDCREPGYNSPLHF. Here the CDR3 DNA reads TGTGCCACCAGTGATTGCAGGGAACCAGGTTATAATTCACCCCTCCACTTT.

This clone was counted a single time. The V and J genes are TRBV6-2 or TRBV6-3 and TRBJ2-7, with TRBD1 matching over 11 bases. The trim removed 6 bases at V and 9 bases at J, leaving 10 bases unmatched. Germline assignment: CDR1 MNHEY and CDR2 SVGEGT. The CDR3 has 14 residues. Here the CDR3 DNA reads TGTGCCAGCAGCTTATCGGACAGGGGGCTGGCGCAGTACTTC. Its protein product is CASSLSDRGLAQYF.

The V and J genes are TRBV7-3 and TRBJ2-3; the D gene is possibly TRBD2 (6 bases). V was shortened by 5 bases and J by 3 bases, with 9 bases between the two germline ends. CDR1 SGHTA and CDR2 FQGTGA come from the germline V gene. The CDR3 totals 13 residues. This chain's CDR3 is CASSPRGTDTQYF. The CDR3 DNA sequence: TGTGCCAGCAGCCCCCGGGGGACAGATACGCAGTATTTT.

V and J are TRBV7-8 and TRBJ2-4; 7 bases map to TRBD2. V shed 3 bases and J 4 bases; nucleotides not matched to a gene: 12. The CDR3 consists of 17 residues. The germline V gene has CDR1 SGHVS and CDR2 FQNEAQ. This CDR3 reads CASSLGFPGTIKNIQYF. For the CDR3, the DNA is TGTGCCAGCAGCTTGGGTTTTCCGGGGACTATAAAAAACATTCAGTACTTC.

This clone was observed a handful of times. V and J are TRBV5-5 and TRBJ2-5, with unresolved D. The CDR3 length is 11 residues. Germline loops: CDR1 SGHKS, CDR2 YYEKEE (reference sequence). The V and J ends lost 4 bases and 1 base respectively, with 2 bases between them. The CDR3 loop is CASSLQETQYF. The DNA for the CDR3 is TGTGCCAGCAGCCTCCAAGAGACCCAGTACTTC.

The chain uses TRBV6-2 or TRBV6-3 and TRBJ2-1, with 10 positions matching TRBD1. Germline V lookup: CDR1 MNHEY, CDR2 SVGEGT. Trimming took 5 bases from V and 8 from J; bases not matched to a gene: 6. This CDR3 contains 14 residues. The CDR3 sequence: CASSMTGGMYEQFF. In DNA, the CDR3 is TGTGCCAGCAGTATGACAGGGGGCATGTATGAGCAGTTCTTC.

CDR3 sequence reads: CASSSLGTRRADTQYF. For the CDR3, the DNA is TGTGCCAGCAGCTCGTTGGGGACTCGGCGGGCAGATACGCAGTATTTT. The V gene is TRBV7-9, the J gene TRBJ2-3, with D maybe TRBD2 (6 bases). Germline values: CDR1 SEHNR, CDR2 FQNEAQ (reference sequence). The CDR3 runs to 16 residues. Trimming removed 4 bases at V and 4 bases at J, with 18 bases between.

A few counts support this clone. This CDR3 reads CSVARGGSTDTQYF. Here the CDR3 DNA reads TGCAGCGTTGCCCGGGGGGGCAGCACAGATACGCAGTATTTT. The chain links TRBV29-1 to TRBJ2-3; 8 nucleotides match TRBD2. The V gene end was trimmed by 4 bases and the J gene end by 0 bases; junction bases not matched to a gene: 3. Per germline, CDR1 SQVTM and CDR2 ANQGSEA. The CDR3 runs to 14 residues.

The chain has TRBV27 and TRBJ1-4; D is unclear. The germline CDR1 and CDR2 sequences are MNHEY and SMNVEV (reference sequence). Trimming stripped 5 bases from V and 2 bases from J, with 12 bases between. This CDR3 region has 15 residues. The CDR3 reads CASSPTPGTNEKLFF. CDR3 DNA: TGTGCCAGCAGTCCGACCCCGGGGACTAATGAAAAACTGTTTTTT.